This T cell receptor (beta chain) emerged from a study of T cell responses to AZD1222 COVID-19 vaccine. TCRdb's table, derived via immunoSEQ multiplex PCR, lists solely in-frame clones and lacks some. Here the sample spans roughly 120,000 clones, about 81% being singletons. This TCR derives from an adult in good health. The material sequenced was peripheral blood, taken on day 0 of AZD1222 vaccination.

The CDR3, as DNA: TGTGCCTGGAGTCCCCTAGGACAGGGGGCTGAAGCTTTCTTT. Protein sequence: CAWSPLGQGAEAFF. The chain employs TRBV30 and TRBJ1-1; TRBD1 matches at 10 bases. V shed 2 bases, J shed 6 bases, and the junction held 6 bases outside the gene matches. Germline V gene data show CDR1 as GTSNPN and CDR2 as SVGIG (reference sequence). The CDR3 extends over 14 amino acids.